This T cell receptor beta chain was observed in a study of brain T cells in children with intractable seizures. With respect to this clone: Its antigen is still unknown.

Sequencing was performed with immunoSEQ multiplex PCR; in TCRdb, only in-frame clones are kept and a portion is missing. The profile shows approximately 41,000 clones, around nine tenths of them singletons. Surgery cases with the highest brain T cell transcript signatures were chosen for sequencing. Findings and limits, study-wide: Absence of clones before surgery may stem from lower sequencing depth. Viral specificity was inferred only from CDR3 similarity; HCMV serostatus was unknown.

The CDR3 contains 16 residues. Germline-derived CDR1 and CDR2 are SNHLY and FYNNEI. V was pared by 0 bases and J by 7 bases, with 7 bases of the junction left unmatched. The genes are TRBV2 and TRBJ2-2, with 8 bases that match TRBD2. The source material was peripheral blood, sampled at surgery. This clonotype was sampled from a girl aged 2 to 9 with tuberous sclerosis and intractable seizures. The CDR3 DNA reads as TGTGCCAGCAGTGAAGCCCCCGGGGGGGCGTACGGGGAGCTGTTTTTT. Translated: CASSEAPGGAYGELFF.